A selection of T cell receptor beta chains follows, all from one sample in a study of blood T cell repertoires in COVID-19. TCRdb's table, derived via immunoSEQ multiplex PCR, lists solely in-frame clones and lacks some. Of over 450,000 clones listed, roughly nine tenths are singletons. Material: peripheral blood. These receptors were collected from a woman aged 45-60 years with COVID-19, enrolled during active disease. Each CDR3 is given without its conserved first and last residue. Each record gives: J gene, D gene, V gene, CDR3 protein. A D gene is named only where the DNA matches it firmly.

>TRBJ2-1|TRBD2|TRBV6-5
ATLMTGLRENEQF
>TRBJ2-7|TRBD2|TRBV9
ASSVGLAGVLEQY
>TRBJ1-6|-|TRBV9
ASSVGSGSSYNSPLH
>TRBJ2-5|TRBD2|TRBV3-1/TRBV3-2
ASSQDAGGIETQY
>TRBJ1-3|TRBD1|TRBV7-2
ASSWGTGAGNTIY
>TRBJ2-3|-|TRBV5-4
ASSLAGTDTQY
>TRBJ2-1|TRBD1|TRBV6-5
ASSFRSRGSEYEQF
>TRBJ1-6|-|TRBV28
ASRPLGGAGYSPLH
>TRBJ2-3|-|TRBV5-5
ASRVEGAADTQY
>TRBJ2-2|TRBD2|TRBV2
ARGGGIANTGELF
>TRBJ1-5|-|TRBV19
ASSMKQGDQPQH
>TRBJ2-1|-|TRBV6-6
ASSAVFSGSRIRSSYNEQF
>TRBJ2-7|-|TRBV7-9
ASSGRGGRRSYEQY
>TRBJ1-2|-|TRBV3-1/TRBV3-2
ASSQDSGANYGYT
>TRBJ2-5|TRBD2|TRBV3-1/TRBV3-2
ASSRGTSWETQY
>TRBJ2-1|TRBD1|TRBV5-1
ASSLSGTAPPGRNEQF
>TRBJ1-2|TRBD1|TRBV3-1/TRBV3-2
ASSLLQGAVHYGYT
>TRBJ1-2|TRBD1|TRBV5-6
ASSRGTGQSGYT
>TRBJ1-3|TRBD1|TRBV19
ASRPGGDSLFLSGNTIY
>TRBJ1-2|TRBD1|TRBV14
ASSLLDRGYGYT
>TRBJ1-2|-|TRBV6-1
ASSDGIVEDGYT
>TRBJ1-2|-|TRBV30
AWTPGGTRGGYT
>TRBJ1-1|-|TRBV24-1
ATSLRGNYTEAF
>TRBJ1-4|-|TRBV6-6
ASTLGGDLKRLF
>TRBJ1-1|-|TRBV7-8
ASSPITGLRGNTEAF
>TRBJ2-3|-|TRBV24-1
ATSDWGGDTQY
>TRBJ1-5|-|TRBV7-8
ASSQYRWAINQPQH
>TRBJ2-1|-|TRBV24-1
ATSLGESYNEQF
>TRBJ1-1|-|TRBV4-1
ASSAPGTLNTEAF
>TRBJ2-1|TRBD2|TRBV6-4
ASARGAGGPTNEQF
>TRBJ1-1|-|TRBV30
GGAGGNTEAF
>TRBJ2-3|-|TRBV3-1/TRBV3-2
ASSQVVVTDTQY
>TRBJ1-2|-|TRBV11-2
ASSSPRGYT
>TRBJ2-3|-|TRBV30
AWSANQMPGTDTQY
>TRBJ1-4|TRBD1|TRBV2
ASSERTGLFEKLF